Listed below are T cell receptor delta chains from one sample, sequenced in a study of gamma-delta T cells after stem cell transplantation. TCRdb re-processed the RT-PCR reads via CATT. The sample holds over 2,500 delta-chain clones, 20% to 25% seen once. Material: gamma-delta T cells. These receptors all come from a human donor. It is not recorded whose cells these are; they may come from a transplant donor. The CDR3 runs from the conserved cysteine through the conserved F or W. Fields, in order: CDR3 protein, J gene, V gene.

CACERLGDQPHKLIF TRDJ1 TRDV2
CACVDLGDTDKLIF TRDJ1 TRDV2
CACDPVLLGEIQNTDKLIF TRDJ1 TRDV2
CALGEHGQQPSNWGMGPTLYTDKLIF TRDJ1 TRDV1
CACEGLGGHLYTDKLIF TRDJ1 TRDV2
CACDLVLVRTGEDSWDTRQMFF TRDJ3 TRDV2
CACDSVLGTRNYTDKLIF TRDJ1 TRDV2
CACDSVLLKADKLIF TRDJ1 TRDV2
CACDTLGVPYTDKLIF TRDJ1 TRDV2
CAYLTGWGIPTDKLIF TRDJ1 TRDV2
CACDPRNTGGLSSWDTRQMFF TRDJ3 TRDV2
CALGELVYPGGYAVPKDFATYTDKLIF TRDJ1 TRDV1
CACDRLGVYTDKLIF TRDJ1 TRDV2
CALGERSPRLLGASYTDKLIF TRDJ1 TRDV1
CACDTLGDTGTPLIF TRDJ1 TRDV2
CACDFVLGDTADKLIF TRDJ1 TRDV2
CACDTVDSRRMPGDTRELIF TRDJ1 TRDV2
CACDPLGPTVDKLIF TRDJ1 TRDV2
CALGERGLPPYWGGTDKLIF TRDJ1 TRDV1
CACDTLSTEGDSTDKLIF TRDJ1 TRDV2
CACDTVNPPGTGGSRGVDKLIF TRDJ1 TRDV2
CACDYVRGTDKLIF TRDJ1 TRDV2
CACDTWGIRSGDDTRQMFF TRDJ3 TRDV2
CACDTLREEDKLIF TRDJ1 TRDV2
CACDTSFLQLLGDTRVTDKLIF TRDJ1 TRDV2
CAFERTGGYLTDKLIF TRDJ1 TRDV3
CALGEKKGLFYGFPQNLASRLTGNMYTNKLIF TRDJ1 TRDV1
CALYPTSHYNTDKLIF TRDJ1 TRDV1
CACDPLLGDTGIHTDKLIF TRDJ1 TRDV2
CALGVVGDTQLIF TRDJ1 TRDV1
CACDYVLSSYAYTDKLIF TRDJ1 TRDV2
CACDTGGYSSWDTRQMFF TRDJ3 TRDV2
CACDTLAGPGTDKLIF TRDJ1 TRDV2
CACDPLLLGDYTDKLIF TRDJ1 TRDV2
CACDNTVGGASSWDTRQMFF TRDJ3 TRDV2
CALGELKPYTDKLIF TRDJ1 TRDV1
CACDTSWGIRTYTDKLIF TRDJ1 TRDV2
CACDPLGPRGTDKLIF TRDJ1 TRDV2
CACDPIWGISSWDTRQMFF TRDJ3 TRDV2
CACDKLGDTKGTDKLIF TRDJ1 TRDV2
CACDTVGRVGDTTTDKLIF TRDJ1 TRDV2
CAASAPVYWGIGRLFRGADKLIF TRDJ1 TRAV29/DV5
CSVLLCSKRCLPTGPHWGITYTDKLIF TRDJ1 TRAV29/DV5
CACDTATGGYPTWDTRQMFF TRDJ3 TRDV2
CACDTLGGTDKLIF TRDJ1 TRDV2
CALGEASVLGDKETDKLIF TRDJ1 TRDV1
CAFRSYSRLLSTDKLIF TRDJ1 TRDV3
CACDLLLGQYTDKLIF TRDJ1 TRDV2
CALGERSSPSYFTHLTGGHPKLIF TRDJ1 TRDV1
CACDGPLGDTPRGSWDTRQMFF TRDJ3 TRDV2
CACDTVRGIPNNTDKLIF TRDJ1 TRDV2
CACDTGEPSSWDTRQMFF TRDJ3 TRDV2
CACDTGGLGDSTSSWDTRQMFF TRDJ3 TRDV2
CACDALAPGGNTDKLIF TRDJ1 TRDV2
CALGLFLNLGDTFLGTLTAQLFF TRDJ2 TRDV1